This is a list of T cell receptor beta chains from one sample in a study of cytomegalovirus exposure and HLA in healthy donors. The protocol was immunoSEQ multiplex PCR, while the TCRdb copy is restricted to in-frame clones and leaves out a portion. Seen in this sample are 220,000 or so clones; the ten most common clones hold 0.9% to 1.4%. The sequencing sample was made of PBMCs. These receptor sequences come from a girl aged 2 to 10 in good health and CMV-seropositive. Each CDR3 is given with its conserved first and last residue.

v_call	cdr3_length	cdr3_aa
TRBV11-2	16	CASSLGSPVNTGELFF
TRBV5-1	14	CASSLAQQSDTQYF
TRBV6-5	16	CASSFSGTGLAYEQYF
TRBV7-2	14	CASSLAGTSYEQYF
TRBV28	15	CASNRNRGGGQPQHF
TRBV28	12	CASSGNRYEQYF
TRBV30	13	CAWSVQGDTEAFF
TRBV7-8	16	CASSLSRGGGGDTQYF
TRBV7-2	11	CASSLYYEAFF
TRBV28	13	CASSFSQGGKLFF
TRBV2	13	CASRGPGNQPQHF
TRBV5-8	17	CASSLLQGFHTGNTIYF
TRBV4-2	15	CASSRRGTSGDEQYF
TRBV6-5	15	CASSDTQSTYNEQFF
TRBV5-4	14	CASSSGLALYEQYF
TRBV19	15	CASRTTGGAVTEAFF
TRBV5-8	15	CASSLQATGANVLTF